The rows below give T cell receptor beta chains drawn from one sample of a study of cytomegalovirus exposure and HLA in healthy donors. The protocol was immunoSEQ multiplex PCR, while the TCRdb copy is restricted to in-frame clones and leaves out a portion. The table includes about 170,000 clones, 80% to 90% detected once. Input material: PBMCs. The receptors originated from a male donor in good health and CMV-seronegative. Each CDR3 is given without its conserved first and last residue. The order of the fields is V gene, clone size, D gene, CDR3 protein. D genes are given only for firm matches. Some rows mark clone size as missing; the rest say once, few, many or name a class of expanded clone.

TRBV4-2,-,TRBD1,ASSSTGVSWQETQY
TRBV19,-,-,ASKVGQTNYGYT
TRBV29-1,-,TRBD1,SPTGGLYNEQF
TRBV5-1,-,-,ASSRGTAETQY
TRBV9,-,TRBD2,ASSVPLAGGLNEQF
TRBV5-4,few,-,ASSHPNLRGANTGELF
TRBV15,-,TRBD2,ATSASGRETQY
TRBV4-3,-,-,ASSQDPTTAEAF
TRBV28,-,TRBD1,ASSPRDRLREQY
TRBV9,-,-,ASSVGHREEQY
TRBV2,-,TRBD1,ASSRDRLNTGELF
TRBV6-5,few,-,ASSTGRGNEKLF
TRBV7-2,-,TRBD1,ASSLEAGGQPQH
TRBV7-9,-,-,ASSLSGGTDTQY
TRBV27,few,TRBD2,ASRQIGGLAAEQF